A selection of T cell receptor beta chains follows, all from one sample in a study of cytomegalovirus exposure and HLA in healthy donors. Clones were read by immunoSEQ multiplex PCR, and TCRdb kept only the in-frame ones, dropping some. The listing records 130,000 to 150,000 clones. The sample taken for sequencing was PBMCs. Source of these receptors: a woman in her forties or fifties in good health and CMV-seronegative. Each CDR3 is given with its conserved first and last residue. The D gene is left open where the match is weak.

D gene	J gene	V gene	CDR3 DNA	CDR3 protein
TRBD2	TRBJ2-7	TRBV27	TGTGCCAGCAGTTTAAGGGCGGGAGGGGCCTACGAGCAGTACTTC	CASSLRAGGAYEQYF
NA	TRBJ2-7	TRBV6-5	TGTGCCAGCAGTCCCACGCGGGGCATTTACGAGCAGTACTTC	CASSPTRGIYEQYF
TRBD1	TRBJ2-2	TRBV5-1	TGCGCCAGCAGCATGACAGGGGAACCGGCCGGGGAGCTGTTTTTT	CASSMTGEPAGELFF
NA	TRBJ1-2	TRBV28	TGTGCCAGCAGTTTGCGGGGTTATGGCTACACCTTC	CASSLRGYGYTF
NA	TRBJ2-3	TRBV5-1	TGCGCCAGCACGTCCACGCGCCCCTCCACAGATACGCAGTATTTT	CASTSTRPSTDTQYF
NA	TRBJ1-1	TRBV5-6	TGTGCCAGCAGCTTCCGGACACCGAACACTGAAGCTTTCTTT	CASSFRTPNTEAFF
NA	TRBJ1-1	TRBV6-6	TGTGCCAGCAGTTACTCGGCAGGGAACACTGAAGCTTTCTTT	CASSYSAGNTEAFF
NA	TRBJ2-1	TRBV7-2	TGTGCCAACAGCTTAGAATACGCGGGACGGTACAATGAGCAGTTCTTC	CANSLEYAGRYNEQFF
NA	TRBJ2-7	TRBV6-6	TGTGCCAGCAACGAGCGTCACTACGAGCAGTACTTC	CASNERHYEQYF
NA	TRBJ2-1	TRBV11-2	TGTGCCAGCAGACCCCTCACGGGGAATTACAATGAGCAGTTCTTC	CASRPLTGNYNEQFF
NA	TRBJ1-4	TRBV7-9	TGTGCCAGCACCCTTGATGAAAAACTGTTTTTT	CASTLDEKLFF
NA	TRBJ2-1	TRBV30	TGTGCCTGGATGGCACAGGCGAGCTCCTACAATGAGCAGTTCTTC	CAWMAQASSYNEQFF
TRBD2	TRBJ2-7	TRBV6-5	TGTGCCAGCAGGTGGGCGGGGGGCACCTACGAGCAGTACTTC	CASRWAGGTYEQYF
TRBD2	TRBJ2-3	TRBV2	TGTGCCAGCCAGGGACTAACCACAGATACGCAGTATTTT	CASQGLTTDTQYF
NA	TRBJ1-5	TRBV2	TGTGCCAGCAACACGGACAGCCCTAATCAGCCCCAGCATTTT	CASNTDSPNQPQHF
TRBD1	TRBJ1-6	TRBV5-6	TGTGCCAGCAGCTTCGGGACAGGGGCTACGAATTCACCCCTCCACTTT	CASSFGTGATNSPLHF
TRBD2	TRBJ2-7	TRBV7-8	TGTGCCAGCAGCGCCCTAGCGGGCTACGAGCAGTACTTC	CASSALAGYEQYF
NA	TRBJ2-7	TRBV15	TGTGCCACCAGCAGAGGGAGGCAGTCCTCCTACGAGCAGTACTTC	CATSRGRQSSYEQYF
NA	TRBJ2-1	TRBV19	TGTGCCAGTAGTAGGCGACAGGCGCATGAGCAGTTCTTC	CASSRRQAHEQFF
NA	TRBJ1-1	TRBV6-5	TGTGCCAGCAGACGAGGGACAACAAACACTGAAGCTTTCTTT	CASRRGTTNTEAFF
TRBD1	TRBJ1-6	TRBV2	TGTGCCAGCAGTCCACAGGGGCCCCTGAATTCACCCCTCCACTTT	CASSPQGPLNSPLHF
TRBD2	TRBJ2-3	TRBV5-4	TGTGCCAGCAGCTTGGTGGGACTAGCGGGGGCTGGAGATACGCAGTATTTT	CASSLVGLAGAGDTQYF
NA	TRBJ2-1	TRBV9	TGTGCCAGCAGCGTAAGTCCCCCTCTAGAGCAGTTCTTC	CASSVSPPLEQFF
TRBD1	TRBJ1-2	TRBV11-3	TGTGCCAGCAGCTTAGAGGACAGGCTCCACTATGGCTACACCTTC	CASSLEDRLHYGYTF
TRBD1	TRBJ1-2	TRBV28	TGTGCCAGCAGTGATACAGGGGGCCAGTCTAACTATGGCTACACCTTC	CASSDTGGQSNYGYTF
TRBD1	TRBJ2-3	TRBV19	TGTGCCAGTAGTCTGGGACAGCTCCTTAGCACAGATACGCAGTATTTT	CASSLGQLLSTDTQYF
NA	TRBJ1-2	TRBV5-5	TGTGCCAGCAGCTTCCCCGAGCGGCAGGAGTATGGCTACACCTTC	CASSFPERQEYGYTF
NA	TRBJ2-3	TRBV2	TGTGCCAGCACGCGGGACCCAGCGGGTGCTAGCACAGATACGCAGTATTTT	CASTRDPAGASTDTQYF
NA	TRBJ2-7	TRBV19	TGTGCCAGTAGTTCGCCTGGCATGGGCGACGAGCAGTACTTC	CASSSPGMGDEQYF